The subject of this entry is one T cell receptor beta chain. This record belongs to a study of shared clonotypes between healthy human individuals. Study as a whole: Each donor's CD4 naive and CD4 memory cells filled three plates apiece, CD8 naive two, and CD8 memory one.

Per sorted-subset replicate PCR, input was approximately 0.2 ug DNA, representing about 29,000 T cell genomes. Sequencing used immunoSEQ multiplex PCR; TCRdb keeps in-frame clones, though not all of them. The sample yields some 2.3 million clones, 80% to 95% seen once. Splitting the CD4+ cells yielded a CD45RA+ naive subset and a CD45RA-negative memory subset. The trim removed 6 bases at V and 2 bases at J, leaving 3 bases unmatched. Per the germline V gene, CDR1 is MNHEY and CDR2 is SVGAGI. This CDR3 is 15 amino acids long. Sequenced input: naive CD4+ T cells from PBMCs. Sample subset: CD45RA+ positively selected. The chain is built from TRBV6-5 and TRBJ2-1; 11 bases are a match to TRBD2. This clonotype was sampled from a man aged 18 to 35 in good health. Some clones in this sample may be carry-over from other donors' samples. This CDR3 reads CASSVLAGAYNEQFF. CDR3 DNA: TGTGCCAGCAGCGTACTAGCGGGGGCCTACAATGAGCAGTTCTTC.